This TCR beta chain was sequenced for a study of vaccination and CD4 T cells after COVID-19. Study information: Cells were stimulated with overlapping spike peptides from SARS-CoV-2, HCoV-NL63, HCoV-OC43 and HCoV-229E.

Oncomine TCR Beta short-read sequencing was applied to DNA from cultured CD4+ T cells. MiXCR was run by TCRdb on the PCR reads, yielding one entry per CDR3 protein. This sample has tens of thousands of distinct CDR3 sequences, with under 45% found just once. Concerning this clonotype: The antigen is not known.

Study results and caveats: The study found that a median approximately 84% of reactive clones in convalescent patients appeared only post-vaccination.

Germline V gene lookup returns CDR1 SGHRS and CDR2 YFSETQ. V lost 4 bases and J lost 0; bases outside the gene matches: 9. The CDR3 covers 16 residues. The treatment here: roughly ten-day PBMC culture with coronavirus spike peptide pools or control peptides (ViraFEST assay). This receptor was identified in a human donor who received a COVID-19 vaccine. The sequencing here drew on CD4+ T cells from blood, cultured in vitro, taken before SARS-CoV-2 vaccination. The chain employs TRBV5-1 and TRBJ2-5; 7 positions agree with TRBD2. CDR3 nucleotides: TGCGCCAGCAGCCAGGACCCAGCGGGGCACCAAGAGACCCAGTACTTC. Its protein product is CASSQDPAGHQETQYF. Full variable domain (remainder filled in from reference TRBV5-1 and TRBJ2-5): KAGVTQTPRYLIKTRGQQVTLSCSPISGHRSVSWYQQTPGQGLQFLFEYFSETQRNKGNFPGRFSGRQFSNSRSEMNVSTLELGDSALYLCASSQDPAGHQETQYFGPGTRLLVL.